The text below deals with one TCR beta chain. The target antigen is unknown. These data belong to a study of Tregs in tolerant kidney transplant recipients. With 3 bases clipped from V and 4 bases from J, the junction kept 4 bases outside the gene matches. CDR3 length equals 15 residues. Germline values: CDR1 SEHNR, CDR2 FQNEAQ (reference sequence). Study results and limitations: Validation in larger populations is needed because few patients were studied.

The assay was immunoSEQ multiplex PCR, and TCRdb's table has in-frame clones only and misses some. The data contain about 46,000 clones, more than 80% of them singletons. This chain connects TRBV7-9 to TRBJ2-2; 8 bases line up with TRBD1. Sequenced: Tregs from blood. The sequence was obtained from a human donor in good health. Written as DNA, the CDR3 is TGTGCCAGCAGCTTGCAACAGGGGGGCACCGGGGAGCTGTTTTTT. Translated, it gives CASSLQQGGTGELFF.